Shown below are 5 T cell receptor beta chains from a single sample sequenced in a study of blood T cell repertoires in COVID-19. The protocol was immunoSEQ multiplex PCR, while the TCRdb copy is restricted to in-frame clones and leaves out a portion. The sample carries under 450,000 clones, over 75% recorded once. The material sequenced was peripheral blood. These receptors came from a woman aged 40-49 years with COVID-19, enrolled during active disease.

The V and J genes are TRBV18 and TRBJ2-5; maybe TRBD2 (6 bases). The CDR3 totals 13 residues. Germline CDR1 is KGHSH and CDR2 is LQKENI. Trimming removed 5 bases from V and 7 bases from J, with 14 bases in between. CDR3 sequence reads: CASSGLDYGTQYF. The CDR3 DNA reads TGTGCCAGCTCAGGACTGGACTACGGGACCCAGTACTTC.

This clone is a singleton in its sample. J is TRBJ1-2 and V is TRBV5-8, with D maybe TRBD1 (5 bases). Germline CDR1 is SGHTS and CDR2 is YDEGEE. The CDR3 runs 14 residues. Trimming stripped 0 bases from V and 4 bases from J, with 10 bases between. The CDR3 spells CASSLDRQGYGYTF. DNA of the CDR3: TGTGCCAGCAGCTTGGATCGCCAGGGCTATGGCTACACCTTC.

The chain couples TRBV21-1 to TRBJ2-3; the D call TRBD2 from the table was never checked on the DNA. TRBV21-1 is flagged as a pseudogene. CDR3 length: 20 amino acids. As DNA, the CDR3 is TGTGCCAGCAGCAAAGCCCCGACTAGCGGGGGCCCCCTTAGCACAGATACGCAGTATTTT. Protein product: CASSKAPTSGGPLSTDTQYF.

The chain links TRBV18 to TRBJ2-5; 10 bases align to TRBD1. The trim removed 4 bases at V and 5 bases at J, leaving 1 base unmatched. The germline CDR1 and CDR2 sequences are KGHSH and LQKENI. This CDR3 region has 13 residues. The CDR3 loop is CASSRDRGETQYF. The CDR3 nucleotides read TGTGCCAGCTCACGGGACAGGGGTGAGACCCAGTACTTC.

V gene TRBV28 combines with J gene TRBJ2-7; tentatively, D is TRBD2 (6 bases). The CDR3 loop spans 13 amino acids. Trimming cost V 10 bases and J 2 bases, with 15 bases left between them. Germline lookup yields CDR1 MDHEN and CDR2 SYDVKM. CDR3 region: CATHPPGAYEQYF. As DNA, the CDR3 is TGTGCCACCCATCCTCCGGGGGCCTACGAGCAGTACTTC.